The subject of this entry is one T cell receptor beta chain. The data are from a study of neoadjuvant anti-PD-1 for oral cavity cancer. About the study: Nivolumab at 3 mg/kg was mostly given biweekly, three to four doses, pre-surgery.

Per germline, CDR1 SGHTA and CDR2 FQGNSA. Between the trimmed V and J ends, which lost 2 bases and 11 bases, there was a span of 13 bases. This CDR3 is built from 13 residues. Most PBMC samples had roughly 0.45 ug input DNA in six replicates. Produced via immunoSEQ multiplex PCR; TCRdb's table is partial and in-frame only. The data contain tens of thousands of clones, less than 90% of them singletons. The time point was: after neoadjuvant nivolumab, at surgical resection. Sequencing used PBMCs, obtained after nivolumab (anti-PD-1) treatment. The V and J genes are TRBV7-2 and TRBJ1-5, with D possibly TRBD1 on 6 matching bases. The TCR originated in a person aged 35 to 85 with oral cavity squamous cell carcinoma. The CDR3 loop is CASSLNQGLAQHF. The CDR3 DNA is TGTGCCAGCAGCTTAAACCAGGGGCTGGCCCAGCATTTT.